Here is one T cell receptor (beta chain) with its context. The antigen is unknown. This entry comes from a study of Ad26.COV2.S vaccination and SARS-CoV-2 variants. About the research overall: Donor joined the COV1001 Ad26.COV2.S trial arm. General observations from the study: The breadth of spike-specific CD8+ and CD4+ T cell responses after vaccination was reportedly substantial.

Germline lookup yields CDR1 LGHDT and CDR2 YNNKEL (reference sequence). The CDR3 length is 16 residues. The V gene end was trimmed by 1 base and the J gene end by 3 bases; junction bases not matched to a gene: 8. The assay was immunoSEQ multiplex PCR, and TCRdb's table has in-frame clones only and misses some. The table includes more than 300,000 clones, 70% to 90% detected once. The treatment here: around 19 received Ad26.COV2.S at low or high dose, single or two shots; 5 received placebo; per-sample allocation not given. Each sample was drawn 63 days after the first injection (of vaccine or placebo).

The genes are TRBV3-1 (or the pseudogene TRBV3-2) and TRBJ1-2; 7 bases map to TRBD1. The TCR was taken from a person aged 18-60 years who received the Ad26.COV2.S COVID-19 vaccine or a placebo. Sequenced material: peripheral blood, taken in a trial of Ad26.COV2.S vaccine versus placebo. The CDR3 region has the DNA TGTGCCAGCAGCCAAGCCTCGACAGGGCCCTACTATGGCTACACCTTC. Translated, it gives CASSQASTGPYYGYTF.